What follows are 27 T cell receptor beta chains derived from one specimen sequenced in a study of T cell repertoires in ileal Crohn's disease. Generated by immunoSEQ multiplex PCR, the TCRdb table keeps only in-frame clones and is missing some. In the table there are more than 4,000 clones, about 79% of which are singletons. Source material: ileal tissue. Receptors were obtained from an adult with Crohn's disease.

This clone occurred once. The chain carries TRBV6-6 and TRBJ2-1, with TRBD2 matching over 12 bases. Looked up from germline, CDR1 is MNHNY and CDR2 is SVGAGI (reference sequence). V lost 5 bases and J lost 0; bases outside the gene matches: 2. This CDR3 spans 16 amino acids. For the CDR3, the DNA is TGTGCCAGCAGTGCTAGCGGGAGGGGCTCCTACAATGAGCAGTTCTTC. Translation: CASSASGRGSYNEQFF.

The chain uses TRBV6-4 and TRBJ2-1, with 7 bases fitting TRBD1. This CDR3 has 12 amino acids. CDR1 MRHNA and CDR2 SNTAGT come from the germline V gene. After removal of 5 bases from V and 10 bases from J, the junction contained 5 bases not matched to a gene. Here the CDR3 reads CASSNRGGEQFF. The CDR3 DNA reads TGTGCCAGCAGTAACAGGGGCGGGGAGCAGTTCTTC.

This clone was counted only a few times. The chain carries TRBV29-1 and TRBJ2-1, with 8 bases lining up with TRBD1. Germline lookup yields CDR1 SQVTM and CDR2 ANQGSEA. The CDR3 loop spans 12 amino acids. J lost 9 bases, V lost 4 bases, and 5 bases had no gene match. The CDR3 DNA is TGCAGCGTTGCTCAGGGGGCTGGTGAGCAGTTCTTC. This sequence encodes CSVAQGAGEQFF.

The V gene is TRBV7-9, the J gene TRBJ1-3, with a weak D call TRBD1 (5 bases). Germline V gene lookup returns CDR1 SEHNR and CDR2 FQNEAQ (reference sequence). This CDR3 is 15 amino acids long. Trimming stripped 6 bases from V and 0 bases from J, with 12 bases between. CDR3 coding DNA: TGTGCCAGCAGGTACAGGTTTGTCTCTGGAAACACCATATATTTT. This translates into CASRYRFVSGNTIYF.

This clone showed up just a few times. The genes are TRBV30 and TRBJ1-2; D is undetermined. V lost 7 bases, J lost 8 bases, and 11 bases lay in between. The CDR3 consists of 10 residues. Germline V CDR1 and CDR2: GTSNPN, SVGIG (reference sequence). This CDR3 reads CASAHGGYTF. Written as DNA, the CDR3 is TGTGCCTCAGCCCACGGGGGCTACACCTTC.

This clone was seen more than once but under ten times. The chain employs TRBV6-5 and TRBJ2-7, with a weak D call TRBD2 (6 bases). CDR1 is MNHEY and CDR2 is SVGAGI in the germline V gene. The CDR3 is made up of 13 amino acids. V dropped 7 bases and J dropped 7 bases, with 17 bases sitting between them. CDR3 in amino acids: CASISGQGLEQYF. The DNA of the CDR3 is TGTGCCAGCATCAGCGGGCAGGGCTTGGAGCAGTACTTC.

This clone has only a few counts. The V and J genes are TRBV6-6 and TRBJ2-2, with D uncertain. This CDR3 comprises 14 residues. V was cut by 5 bases and J by 0 bases, with 7 bases left in between. Germline loops: CDR1 MNHNY, CDR2 SVGAGI (reference sequence). The DNA for the CDR3 is TGTGCCAGCAGTAGCACGGCGAACACCGGGGAGCTGTTTTTT. Translated: CASSSTANTGELFF.

The V call is TRBV19, the J call TRBJ2-7; 7 bases align to TRBD1. In germline, CDR1 is LNHDA, CDR2 SQIVND (reference sequence). This CDR3 spans 14 amino acids. The junction had 5 bases not matched to a gene; V was cut back by 5 bases and J by 1 base. This CDR3 is CASSQAGGSYEQYF. The CDR3 DNA sequence: TGTGCCAGTAGTCAAGCAGGGGGATCCTACGAGCAGTACTTC.

This CDR3 reads CASSSSAAQPQHF. The CDR3 DNA is TGTGCCAGTAGTAGCAGTGCGGCCCAGCCCCAGCATTTT. The chain employs TRBV19 and TRBJ1-5; D remains ambiguous. Trimming stripped 4 bases from V and 7 bases from J, with 11 bases between. CDR3 length: 13 amino acids. Germline V gene sequence: CDR1 LNHDA, CDR2 SQIVND (reference sequence).

This chain links TRBV18 with TRBJ2-3; 7 bases match TRBD2. V shed 3 bases and J 2 bases; nucleotides not matched to a gene: 8. CDR3 length: 16 amino acids. Germline CDR1 is KGHSH and CDR2 is LQKENI. CDR3 sequence: CASSPGLVRATDTQYF. In DNA form, the CDR3 reads TGTGCCAGCTCACCTGGACTAGTTAGGGCCACAGATACGCAGTATTTT.

The table lists this clone with a few counts. The rearrangement uses TRBV4-1 and TRBJ1-5, with TRBD1 as a possible D gene (6 bases). The CDR3 is made up of 16 amino acids. The ends were cut back, 1 base at V and 7 bases at J, with 17 bases in the middle. Per germline, CDR1 MGHRA and CDR2 YSYEKL. DNA of the CDR3: TGCGCCAGCAGCCAAGGGGGGGCGGGGGCCGGACAGCCCCAGCATTTT. Protein product: CASSQGGAGAGQPQHF.

The rearrangement joins TRBV21-1 to TRBJ1-3; the table's D call, TRBD1, was not checked against the DNA. TRBV21-1 is an annotated pseudogene. The CDR3 covers 14 residues. Written as DNA, the CDR3 is TGTGCCAGCAACCGGGACAGGGATAGAAACACCATATATTTT. Its protein is CASNRDRDRNTIYF.

The V and J genes are TRBV29-1 and TRBJ2-1; TRBD2 matches 11 bases. Trimming at V came to 3 bases and at J to 5 bases, leaving 12 bases not matched to a gene. The CDR3 sequence is 17 residues long. Germline CDR1 reads SQVTM; CDR2 reads ANQGSEA. Written as DNA, the CDR3 is TGCAGCGTTGAGTCGCTAGCGGGAGGACTTCTCCACAATGAGCAGTTCTTC. Amino acid sequence: CSVESLAGGLLHNEQFF.

The J gene is TRBJ2-7, the V gene TRBV5-1, with TRBD1 matching 7 bases. V lost 4 bases, J lost 4 bases, and 11 bases stayed unmatched. The CDR3 is 15 amino acids. Germline CDR1 is SGHRS and CDR2 is YFSETQ. The CDR3 loop reads CASSTSTGVGYEQYF. CDR3 nucleotides: TGCGCCAGCAGCACCTCAACAGGGGTGGGATACGAGCAGTACTTC.

The V gene is TRBV7-3, the J gene TRBJ2-7, with TRBD2 matching 14 bases. The V and J ends lost 3 bases and 6 bases, in that order; junction bases with no gene match: 1. This CDR3 has 14 residues. CDR1 SGHTA and CDR2 FQGTGA come from the germline V gene. The CDR3: CASSLTSGGAEQYF. The CDR3 DNA is TGTGCCAGCAGCTTGACTAGCGGGGGGGCCGAGCAGTACTTC.

The chain links TRBV10-1 to TRBJ1-1; perhaps TRBD1 as D (6 bases). Germline V gene lookup returns CDR1 WNHNN and CDR2 SYGVQD (reference sequence). V lost 3 bases to trimming and J lost 6 bases, with 14 bases between them. CDR3 length equals 14 residues. The DNA of the CDR3 is TGCGCCAGCAGTGAATTAAAAGGGGGAGCTGAAGCTTTCTTT. Translated: CASSELKGGAEAFF.

The V call is TRBV28, the J call TRBJ2-2; 12 bases map to TRBD2. This CDR3 spans 15 amino acids. Germline CDR1 reads MDHEN; CDR2 reads SYDVKM. Trimming cost V 5 bases and J 7 bases; bases outside gene matches: 5. The CDR3 DNA reads TGTGCCAGCAGTCGGGGGACTAGCGGGTTCGGGGAGCTGTTTTTT. Its protein is CASSRGTSGFGELFF.

This chain joins TRBV18 and TRBJ1-5, with D perhaps matching TRBD1 (5 bases). CDR3 length: 14 amino acids. V was shortened by 3 bases and J by 3 bases, with 9 bases between the two germline ends. The germline V gene has CDR1 KGHSH and CDR2 LQKENI. The CDR3 region is CASSPQGTNQPQHF. As DNA, the CDR3 is TGTGCCAGCTCACCGCAGGGTACCAATCAGCCCCAGCATTTT.

The rearrangement joins TRBV2 to TRBJ1-2, with a tentative D call TRBD1 (5 bases). Trimming removed 6 bases at V and 4 bases at J, with 15 bases between. Germline loops: CDR1 SNHLY, CDR2 FYNNEI. The length of the CDR3 is 14 residues. Here the CDR3 reads CASRIDQGPYGYTF. The CDR3 DNA is TGTGCCAGCAGGATTGACCAGGGTCCCTATGGCTACACCTTC.

J is TRBJ1-2 and V is TRBV27; a possible D gene is TRBD1 (6 bases). The CDR3 spans 13 residues. Trimming shortened V by 6 bases and J by 7 bases, and 15 bases separated the two germline ends. Germline assignment: CDR1 MNHEY and CDR2 SMNVEV (reference sequence). CDR3 DNA: TGTGCCAGCAGGGTTACAGGGTTAGCTGGCTACACCTTC. This codes for CASRVTGLAGYTF.

This clone is large in the sample. The chain combines TRBV5-4 with TRBJ2-2; D is perhaps TRBD1 (5 bases). Deletions cut 0 bases from V and 6 bases from J, with 9 bases between. The germline V gene encodes CDR1 SGHNT and CDR2 YYREEE (reference sequence). The CDR3 sequence is 14 residues long. CDR3 DNA sequence: TGTGCCAGCAGCTTGGGGGTAGGGGCCGGGGAGCTGTTTTTT. Residues: CASSLGVGAGELFF.

This clone counts as large. The chain combines TRBV5-6 with TRBJ2-1, with D tentatively TRBD1 (5 bases). This CDR3 is built from 15 residues. CDR1 is SGHDT, CDR2 YYEEEE, per germline. Trimming stripped 0 bases from V and 2 bases from J, with 9 bases between. CDR3 bases: TGTGCCAGCAGCTTGGAAGGGGTCCCCTACAATGAGCAGTTCTTC. Amino acid sequence: CASSLEGVPYNEQFF.

The V gene is TRBV9, the J gene TRBJ1-1; 7 positions agree with TRBD1. This CDR3 is 13 amino acids long. Germline CDR1 reads SGDLS; CDR2 reads YYNGEE. J was trimmed by 2 bases and V by 6 bases; bases with no gene match: 4. CDR3 nucleotide sequence: TGTGCCAGCACCCGACAGGGAAACACTGAAGCTTTCTTT. Its translation: CASTRQGNTEAFF.

J is TRBJ2-3 and V is TRBV9; TRBD1 is a possible D gene (5 bases). Germline values: CDR1 SGDLS, CDR2 YYNGEE. V was trimmed by 6 bases and J by 0 bases, leaving 14 bases between them. The CDR3 sequence is 15 residues long. CDR3 sequence reads: CASNLDTLSTDTQYF. DNA of the CDR3: TGTGCCAGCAACCTGGACACCCTAAGCACAGATACGCAGTATTTT.

The CDR3 DNA sequence: TGTGCCAGCAGCTTAGGTGGGAGGGCCCCGGAGACCCAGTACTTC. Protein sequence: CASSLGGRAPETQYF. The genes are TRBV7-3 and TRBJ2-5; 7 bases match TRBD2. The CDR3 totals 15 residues. J lost 5 bases, V lost 2 bases, and 8 bases had no gene match. Germline lookup yields CDR1 SGHTA and CDR2 FQGTGA.

The V call is TRBV6-6, the J call TRBJ2-2; D is undetermined. V lost 7 bases and J 4 bases, leaving 13 bases between the germline ends. The CDR3 runs 14 residues. From germline, CDR1 is MNHNY and CDR2 SVGAGI (reference sequence). The CDR3 DNA sequence: TGTGCCAGCACTTCCGCACTAAGCACCGGGGAGCTGTTTTTT. Translated: CASTSALSTGELFF.

The rearrangement links TRBV5-1 to TRBJ2-7, with D unresolved. The V and J ends lost 6 bases and 5 bases respectively, with 12 bases between them. The CDR3 is 12 residues long. Looked up from germline, CDR1 is SGHRS and CDR2 is YFSETQ. CDR3 in amino acids: CASTGTRDEQYF. In DNA, the CDR3 is TGCGCCAGCACCGGAACTCGGGACGAGCAGTACTTC.